This record covers a single TCR beta chain. Its antigen is undetermined. Germline V CDR1 and CDR2: SGHKS, YYEKEE (reference sequence). Trimming cost V 4 bases and J 3 bases, with 6 bases left between them. This CDR3 contains 12 residues. PCR employed 60 Vbeta and 13 Jbeta primers. The protocol was immunoSEQ multiplex PCR, while the TCRdb copy is restricted to in-frame clones and leaves out a portion. The sample yields about 84,000 clones, 70% to 90% seen once. This sample stems from a study of cytomegalovirus exposure and HLA in healthy donors. Findings of the study overall: No immune exposure information besides CMV serostatus was available. Productive status was seen about 87% or about 30% of the time for most TCR beta V segments in an earlier analysis. The study carried out a later analysis of TCR beta sequences. It associated under 20,000 of them with specific HLA alleles at a false discovery rate of 0.05. Across all donors, roughly uniform sequencing depth was an assumption of the presence/absence analyses.

The source material was PBMCs. The clonotype was recovered from a man younger than 35 in good health and CMV-seronegative. This chain uses TRBV5-5 with TRBJ2-3; D is unresolved. CDR3 DNA sequence: TGTGCCAGCAGCCCGGTTACAGATACGCAGTATTTT. Translated, it gives CASSPVTDTQYF. Complete variable domain (other parts from reference TRBV5-5 and TRBJ2-3): DAGVTQSPTHLIKTRGQQVTLRCSPISGHKSVSWYQQVLGQGPQFIFQYYEKEERGRGNFPDRFSARQFPNYSSELNVNALLLGDSALYLCASSPVTDTQYFGPGTRLTVL.